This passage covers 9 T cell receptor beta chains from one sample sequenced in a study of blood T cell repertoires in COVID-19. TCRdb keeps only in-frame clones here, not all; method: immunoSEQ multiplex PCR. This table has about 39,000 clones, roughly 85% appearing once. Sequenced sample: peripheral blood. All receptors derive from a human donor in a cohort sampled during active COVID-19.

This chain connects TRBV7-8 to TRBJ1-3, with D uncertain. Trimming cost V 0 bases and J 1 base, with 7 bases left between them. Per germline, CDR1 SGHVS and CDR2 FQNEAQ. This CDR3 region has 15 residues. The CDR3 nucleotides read TGTGCCAGCAGCTTAGCTACTTCTTCTGGAAACACCATATATTTT. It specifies CASSLATSSGNTIYF.

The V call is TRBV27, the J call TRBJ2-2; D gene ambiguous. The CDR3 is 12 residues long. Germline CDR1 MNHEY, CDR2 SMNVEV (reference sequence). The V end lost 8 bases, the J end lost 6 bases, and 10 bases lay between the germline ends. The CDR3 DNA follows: TGTGCCAGCGCGGCAGTTTCCGGGGAGCTGTTTTTT. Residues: CASAAVSGELFF.

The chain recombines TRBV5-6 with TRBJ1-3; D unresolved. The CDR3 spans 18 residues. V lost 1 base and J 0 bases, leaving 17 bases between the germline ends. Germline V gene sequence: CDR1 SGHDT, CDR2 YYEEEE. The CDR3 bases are TGTGCCAGCAGCTTGAGGAGTGGTGGGCGGGTCTCTGGAAACACCATATATTTT. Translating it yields CASSLRSGGRVSGNTIYF.

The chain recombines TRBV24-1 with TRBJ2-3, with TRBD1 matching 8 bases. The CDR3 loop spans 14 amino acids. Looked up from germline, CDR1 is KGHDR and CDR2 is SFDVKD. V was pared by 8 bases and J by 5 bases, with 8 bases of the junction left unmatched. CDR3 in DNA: TGTGCCACCACCCCCAGGGGGCTCGAAGATACGCAGTATTTT. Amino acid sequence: CATTPRGLEDTQYF.

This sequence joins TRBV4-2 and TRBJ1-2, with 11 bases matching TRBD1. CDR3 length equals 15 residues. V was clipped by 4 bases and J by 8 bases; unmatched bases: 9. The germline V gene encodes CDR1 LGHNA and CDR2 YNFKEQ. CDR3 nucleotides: TGTGCCAGCAGCCCCCGGGACAGGGGGTGGGAGGGCTACACCTTC. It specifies CASSPRDRGWEGYTF.

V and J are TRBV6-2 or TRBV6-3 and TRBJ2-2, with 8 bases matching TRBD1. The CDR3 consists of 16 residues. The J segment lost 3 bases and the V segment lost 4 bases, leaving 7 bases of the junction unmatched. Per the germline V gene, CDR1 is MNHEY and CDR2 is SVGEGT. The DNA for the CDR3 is TGTGCCAGCAGTTCCCTCGGGACAGGCGACACCGGGGAGCTGTTTTTT. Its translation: CASSSLGTGDTGELFF.

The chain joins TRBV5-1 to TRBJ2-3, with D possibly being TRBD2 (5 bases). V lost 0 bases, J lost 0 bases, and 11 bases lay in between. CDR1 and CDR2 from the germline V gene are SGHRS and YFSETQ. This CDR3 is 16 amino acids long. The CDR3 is CASSLEGPGSTDTQYF. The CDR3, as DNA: TGCGCCAGCAGCTTGGAGGGTCCGGGGAGCACAGATACGCAGTATTTT.

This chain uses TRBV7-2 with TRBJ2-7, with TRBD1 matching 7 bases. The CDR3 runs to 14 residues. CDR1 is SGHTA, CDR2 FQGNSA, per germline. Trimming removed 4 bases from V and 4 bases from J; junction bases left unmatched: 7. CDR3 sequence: CASSWTSRGYEQYF. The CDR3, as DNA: TGTGCCAGCAGCTGGACGAGCAGGGGGTACGAGCAGTACTTC.

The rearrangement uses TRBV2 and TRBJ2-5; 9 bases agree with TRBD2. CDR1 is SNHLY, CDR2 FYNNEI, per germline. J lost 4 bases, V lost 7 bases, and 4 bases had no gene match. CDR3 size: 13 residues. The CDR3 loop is CASTGLARETQYF. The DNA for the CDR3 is TGTGCCAGCACGGGACTAGCCAGAGAGACCCAGTACTTC. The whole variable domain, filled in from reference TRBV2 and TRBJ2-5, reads EPEVTQTPSHQVTQMGQEVILRCVPISNHLYFYWYRQILGQKVEFLVSFYNNEISEKSEIFDDQFSVERPDGSNFTLKIRSTKLEDSAMYFCASTGLARETQYFGPGTRLLVL.